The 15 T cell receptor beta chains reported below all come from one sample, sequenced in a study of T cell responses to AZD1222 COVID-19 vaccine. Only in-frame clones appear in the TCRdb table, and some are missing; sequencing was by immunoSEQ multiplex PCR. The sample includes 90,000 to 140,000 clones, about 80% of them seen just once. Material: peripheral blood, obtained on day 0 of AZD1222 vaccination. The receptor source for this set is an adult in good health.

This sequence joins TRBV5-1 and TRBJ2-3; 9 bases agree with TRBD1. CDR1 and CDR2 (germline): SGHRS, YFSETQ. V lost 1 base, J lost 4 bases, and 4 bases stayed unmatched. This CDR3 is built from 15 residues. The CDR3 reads CASSLRGTGPDTQYF. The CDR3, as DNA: TGCGCCAGCAGCTTGAGGGGGACAGGGCCAGATACGCAGTATTTT.

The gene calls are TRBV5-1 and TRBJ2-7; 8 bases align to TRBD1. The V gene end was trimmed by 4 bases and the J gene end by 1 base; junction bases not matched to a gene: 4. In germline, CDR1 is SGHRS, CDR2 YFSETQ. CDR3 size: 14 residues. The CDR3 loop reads CASSPGQGSYEQYF. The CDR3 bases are TGCGCCAGCAGCCCAGGACAGGGTTCCTACGAGCAGTACTTC.

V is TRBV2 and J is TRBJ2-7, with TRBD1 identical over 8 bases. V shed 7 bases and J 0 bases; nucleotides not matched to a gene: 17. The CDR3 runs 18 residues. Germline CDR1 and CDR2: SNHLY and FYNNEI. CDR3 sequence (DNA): TGTGCCAGCACGAAAAAAAATCCAGGGGGCGGTAGCTCCTACGAGCAGTACTTC. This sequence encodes CASTKKNPGGGSSYEQYF.

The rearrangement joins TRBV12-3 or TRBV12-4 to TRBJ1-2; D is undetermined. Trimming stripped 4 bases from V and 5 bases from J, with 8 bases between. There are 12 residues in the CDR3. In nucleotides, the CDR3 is TGTGCCAGCAGTTACGACGGATATGGCTACACCTTC. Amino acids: CASSYDGYGYTF.

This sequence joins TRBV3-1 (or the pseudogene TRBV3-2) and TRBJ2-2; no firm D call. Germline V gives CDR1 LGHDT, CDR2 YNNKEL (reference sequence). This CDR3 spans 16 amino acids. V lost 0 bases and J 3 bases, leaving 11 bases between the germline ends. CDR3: CASSQDPGSYTGELFF. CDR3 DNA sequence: TGTGCCAGCAGCCAAGATCCAGGCTCATACACCGGGGAGCTGTTTTTT.

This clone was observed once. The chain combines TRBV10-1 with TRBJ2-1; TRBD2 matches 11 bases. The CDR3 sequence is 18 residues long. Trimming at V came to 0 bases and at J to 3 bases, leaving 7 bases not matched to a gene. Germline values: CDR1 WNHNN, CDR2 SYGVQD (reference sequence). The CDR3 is CASSESTLAGGLYNEQFF. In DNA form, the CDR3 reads TGCGCCAGCAGTGAGTCGACCCTAGCGGGGGGCCTCTACAATGAGCAGTTCTTC.

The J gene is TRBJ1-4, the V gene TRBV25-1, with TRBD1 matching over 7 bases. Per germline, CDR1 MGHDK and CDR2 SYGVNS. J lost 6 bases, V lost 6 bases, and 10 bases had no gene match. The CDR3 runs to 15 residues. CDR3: CASRIGDSADEKLFF. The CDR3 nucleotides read TGTGCCAGCAGGATAGGGGACAGTGCGGATGAAAAACTGTTTTTT.

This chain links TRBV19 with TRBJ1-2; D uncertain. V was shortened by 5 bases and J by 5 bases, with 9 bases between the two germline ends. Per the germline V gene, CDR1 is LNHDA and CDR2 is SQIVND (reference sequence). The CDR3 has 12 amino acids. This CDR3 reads CASSLIGYGYTF. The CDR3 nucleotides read TGTGCCAGTAGTCTAATAGGGTATGGCTACACCTTC.

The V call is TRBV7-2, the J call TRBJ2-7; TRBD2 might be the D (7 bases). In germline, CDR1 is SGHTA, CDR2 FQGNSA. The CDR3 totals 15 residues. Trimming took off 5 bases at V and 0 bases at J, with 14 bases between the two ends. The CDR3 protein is CASSPRGRSSYEQYF. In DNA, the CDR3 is TGTGCCAGCAGCCCGCGGGGGCGTAGCTCCTACGAGCAGTACTTC.

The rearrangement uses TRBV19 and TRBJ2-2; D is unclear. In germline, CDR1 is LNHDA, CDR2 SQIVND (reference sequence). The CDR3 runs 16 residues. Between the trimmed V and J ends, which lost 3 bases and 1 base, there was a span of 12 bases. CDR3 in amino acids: CASSILGQLNTGELFF. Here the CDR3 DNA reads TGTGCCAGTAGTATTCTAGGTCAGCTGAACACCGGGGAGCTGTTTTTT.

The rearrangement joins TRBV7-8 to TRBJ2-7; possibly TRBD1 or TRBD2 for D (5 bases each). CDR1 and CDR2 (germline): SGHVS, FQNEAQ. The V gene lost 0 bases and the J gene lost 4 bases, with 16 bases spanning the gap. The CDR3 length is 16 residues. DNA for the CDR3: TGTGCCAGCAGCTTAGCCGGACACCCCTCGGGGTACGAGCAGTACTTC. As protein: CASSLAGHPSGYEQYF.

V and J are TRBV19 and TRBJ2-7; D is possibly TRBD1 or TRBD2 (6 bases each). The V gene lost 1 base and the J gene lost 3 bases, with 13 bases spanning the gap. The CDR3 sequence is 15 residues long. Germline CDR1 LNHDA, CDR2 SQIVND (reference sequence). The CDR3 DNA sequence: TGTGCCAGTAGTATAGGGAGGGGGTCGGGCTACGAGCAGTACTTC. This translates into CASSIGRGSGYEQYF.

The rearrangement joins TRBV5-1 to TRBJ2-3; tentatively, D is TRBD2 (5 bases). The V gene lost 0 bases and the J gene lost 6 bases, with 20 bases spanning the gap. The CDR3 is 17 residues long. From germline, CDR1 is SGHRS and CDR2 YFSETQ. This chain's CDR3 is CASSLAGSEGGRDTQYF. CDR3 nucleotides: TGCGCCAGCAGCTTGGCCGGGTCAGAGGGTGGAAGGGATACGCAGTATTTT. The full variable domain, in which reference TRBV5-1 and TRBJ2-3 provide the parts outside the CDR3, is KAGVTQTPRYLIKTRGQQVTLSCSPISGHRSVSWYQQTPGQGLQFLFEYFSETQRNKGNFPGRFSGRQFSNSRSEMNVSTLELGDSALYLCASSLAGSEGGRDTQYFGPGTRLTVL.

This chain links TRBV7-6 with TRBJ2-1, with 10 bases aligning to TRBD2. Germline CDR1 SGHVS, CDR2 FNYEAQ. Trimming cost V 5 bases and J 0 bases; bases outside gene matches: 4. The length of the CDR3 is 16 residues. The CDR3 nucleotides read TGTGCCAGCAGCCAGCCTAGCGGGAGCTCCTACAATGAGCAGTTCTTC. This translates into CASSQPSGSSYNEQFF.

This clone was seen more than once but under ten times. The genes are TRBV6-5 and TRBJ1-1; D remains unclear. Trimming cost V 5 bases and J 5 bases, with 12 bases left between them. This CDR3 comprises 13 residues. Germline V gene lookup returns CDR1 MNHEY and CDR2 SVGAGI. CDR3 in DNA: TGTGCCAGCAGTCCAAGCCTACAGACTGAAGCTTTCTTT. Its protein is CASSPSLQTEAFF.